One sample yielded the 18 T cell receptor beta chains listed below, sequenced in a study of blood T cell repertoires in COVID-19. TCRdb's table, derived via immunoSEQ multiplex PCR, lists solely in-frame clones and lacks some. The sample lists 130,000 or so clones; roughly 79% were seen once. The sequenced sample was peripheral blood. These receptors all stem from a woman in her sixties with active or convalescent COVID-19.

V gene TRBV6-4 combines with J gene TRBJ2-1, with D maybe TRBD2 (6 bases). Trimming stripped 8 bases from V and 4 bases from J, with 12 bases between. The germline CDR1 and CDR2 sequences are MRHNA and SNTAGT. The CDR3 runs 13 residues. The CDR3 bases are TGTGCCAGCGGGGGGAACGATTACAATGAGCAGTTCTTC. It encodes CASGGNDYNEQFF.

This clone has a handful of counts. The CDR3 coding sequence is TGTGCCAGCAGCCTAATCCGAATGGGGACAGGGGGATATGGCTACACCTTC. Translated, it gives CASSLIRMGTGGYGYTF. V is TRBV28 and J is TRBJ1-2; 11 bases align to TRBD1. The V and J ends lost 6 bases and 5 bases, in that order; junction bases with no gene match: 14. Germline V gene sequence: CDR1 MDHEN, CDR2 SYDVKM. This CDR3 spans 17 amino acids.

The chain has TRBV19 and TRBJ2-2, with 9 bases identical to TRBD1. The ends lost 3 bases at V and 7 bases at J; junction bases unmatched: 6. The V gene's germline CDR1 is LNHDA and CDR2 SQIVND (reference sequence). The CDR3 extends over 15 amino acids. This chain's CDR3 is CASSINRGPGGELFF. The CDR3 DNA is TGTGCCAGTAGTATCAACAGGGGGCCCGGCGGGGAGCTGTTTTTT.

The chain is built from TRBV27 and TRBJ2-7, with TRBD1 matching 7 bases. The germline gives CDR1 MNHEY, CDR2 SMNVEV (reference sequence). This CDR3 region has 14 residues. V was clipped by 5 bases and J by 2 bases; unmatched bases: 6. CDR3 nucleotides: TGTGCCAGCAGTCCGGACAGGATCCCCTACGAGCAGTACTTC. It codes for CASSPDRIPYEQYF.

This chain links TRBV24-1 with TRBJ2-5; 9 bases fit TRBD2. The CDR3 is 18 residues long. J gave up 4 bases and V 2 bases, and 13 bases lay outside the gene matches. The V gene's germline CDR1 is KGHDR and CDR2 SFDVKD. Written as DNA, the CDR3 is TGTGCCACCAGTGATTCTCAACTAGCGGGTATTGGTTTAGAGACCCAGTACTTC. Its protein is CATSDSQLAGIGLETQYF.

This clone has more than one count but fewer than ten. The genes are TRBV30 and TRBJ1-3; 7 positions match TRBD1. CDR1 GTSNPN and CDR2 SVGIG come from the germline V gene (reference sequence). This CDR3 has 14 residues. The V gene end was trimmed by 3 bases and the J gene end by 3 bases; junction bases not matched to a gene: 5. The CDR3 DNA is TGTGCCTGGAGAGGGGGCGACTTTGGAAACACCATATATTTT. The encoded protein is CAWRGGDFGNTIYF.

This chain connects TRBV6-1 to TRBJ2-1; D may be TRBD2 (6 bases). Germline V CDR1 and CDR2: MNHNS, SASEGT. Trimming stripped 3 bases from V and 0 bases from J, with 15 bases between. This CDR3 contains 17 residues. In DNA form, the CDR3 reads TGTGCCAGCAGTGACCGGGGACTCCCTAGCTCCTACAATGAGCAGTTCTTC. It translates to CASSDRGLPSSYNEQFF.

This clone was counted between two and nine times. Here the CDR3 reads CASSSGLAGDREQYF. The CDR3 region has the DNA TGTGCCAGCAGCTCCGGACTAGCGGGAGATCGCGAGCAGTACTTC. The chain recombines TRBV5-4 with TRBJ2-7, with 13 nucleotides matching TRBD2. With V trimmed by 3 bases and J by 6 bases, 6 bases remained unmatched. This CDR3 has 15 amino acids. From germline, CDR1 is SGHNT and CDR2 YYREEE (reference sequence).

In nucleotides, the CDR3 is TGTGCCAGCAGCTTAGCCGGGGGAGCCACTGAAGCTTTCTTT. Its translation: CASSLAGGATEAFF. The chain joins TRBV7-8 to TRBJ1-1, with D possibly being TRBD1 (5 bases). Trimming shortened V by 0 bases and J by 4 bases, and 9 bases separated the two germline ends. The CDR3 loop spans 14 amino acids. Germline V gene lookup returns CDR1 SGHVS and CDR2 FQNEAQ. The full variable domain, completed using reference TRBV7-8 and TRBJ1-1, is GAGVSQSPRYKVAKRGQDVALRCDPISGHVSLFWYQQALGQGPEFLTYFQNEAQLDKSGLPSDRFFAERPEGSVSTLKIQRTQQEDSAVYLCASSLAGGATEAFFGQGTRLTVV.

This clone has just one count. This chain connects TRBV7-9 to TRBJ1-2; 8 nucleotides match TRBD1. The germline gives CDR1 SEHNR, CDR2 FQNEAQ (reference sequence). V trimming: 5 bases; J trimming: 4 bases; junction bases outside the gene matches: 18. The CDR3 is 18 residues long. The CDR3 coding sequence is TGTGCCAGCAGCGCCGCGGCGGCAGGGGGCCTCCTGGGCTATGGCTACACCTTC. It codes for CASSAAAAGGLLGYGYTF. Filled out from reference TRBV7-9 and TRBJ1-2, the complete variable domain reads DTGVSQNPRHKITKRGQNVTFRCDPISEHNRLYWYRQTLGQGPEFLTYFQNEAQLEKSRLLSDRFSAERPKGSFSTLEIQRTEQGDSAMYLCASSAAAAGGLLGYGYTFGSGTRLTVV.

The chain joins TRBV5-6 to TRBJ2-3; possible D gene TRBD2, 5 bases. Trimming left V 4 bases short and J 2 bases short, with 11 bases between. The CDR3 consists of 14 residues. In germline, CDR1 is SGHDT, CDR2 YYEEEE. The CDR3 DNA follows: TGTGCCAGCAGCGTGACTATACCCACAGATACGCAGTATTTT. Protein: CASSVTIPTDTQYF.

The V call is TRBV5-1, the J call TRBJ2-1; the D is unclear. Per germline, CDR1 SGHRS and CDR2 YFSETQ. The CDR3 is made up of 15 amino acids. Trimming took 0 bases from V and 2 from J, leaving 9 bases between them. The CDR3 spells CASSLVAGPYNEQFF. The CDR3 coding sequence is TGCGCCAGCAGCTTGGTGGCAGGCCCCTACAATGAGCAGTTCTTC.

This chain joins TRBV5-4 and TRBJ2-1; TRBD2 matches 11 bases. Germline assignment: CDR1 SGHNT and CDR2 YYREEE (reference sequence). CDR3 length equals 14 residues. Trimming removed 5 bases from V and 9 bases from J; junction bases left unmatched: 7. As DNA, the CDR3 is TGTGCCAGCAGTCCTACTAGCGGGAGTGGTGAGCAGTTCTTC. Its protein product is CASSPTSGSGEQFF. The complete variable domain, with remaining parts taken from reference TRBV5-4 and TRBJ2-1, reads ETGVTQSPTHLIKTRGQQVTLRCSSQSGHNTVSWYQQALGQGPQFIFQYYREEENGRGNFPPRFSGLQFPNYSSELNVNALELDDSALYLCASSPTSGSGEQFFGPGTRLTVL.

The CDR3 DNA reads as TGTGCCAGCAGTGACTCGTACAGGTATTTAGCCAAAAACATTCAGTACTTC. Translated: CASSDSYRYLAKNIQYF. The chain carries TRBV6-4 and TRBJ2-4; possibly TRBD1 for D (5 bases). CDR1 is MRHNA, CDR2 SNTAGT, per germline. V lost 0 bases to trimming and J lost 0 bases, with 12 bases between them. This CDR3 has 17 residues.

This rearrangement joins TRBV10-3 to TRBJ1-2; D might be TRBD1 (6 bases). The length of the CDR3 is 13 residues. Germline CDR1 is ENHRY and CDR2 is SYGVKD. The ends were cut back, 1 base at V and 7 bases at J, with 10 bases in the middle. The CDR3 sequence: CAISEFTGSGYTF. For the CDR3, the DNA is TGTGCCATCAGTGAGTTTACAGGGTCTGGCTACACCTTC.

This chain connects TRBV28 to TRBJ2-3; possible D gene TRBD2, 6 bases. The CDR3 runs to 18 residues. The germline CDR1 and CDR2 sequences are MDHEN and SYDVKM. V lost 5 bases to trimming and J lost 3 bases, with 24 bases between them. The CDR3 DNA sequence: TGTGCCAGCAGTCCGTTGGGAGGTCTAGCCTTGAGGACAGATACGCAGTATTTT. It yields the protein CASSPLGGLALRTDTQYF.

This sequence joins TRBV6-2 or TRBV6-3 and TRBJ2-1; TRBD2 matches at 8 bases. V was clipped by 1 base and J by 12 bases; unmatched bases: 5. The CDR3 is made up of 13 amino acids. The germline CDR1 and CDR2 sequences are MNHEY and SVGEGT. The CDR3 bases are TGTGCCAGCAGTTACTTACGACTAGCGACGCAGTTCTTC. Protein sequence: CASSYLRLATQFF.

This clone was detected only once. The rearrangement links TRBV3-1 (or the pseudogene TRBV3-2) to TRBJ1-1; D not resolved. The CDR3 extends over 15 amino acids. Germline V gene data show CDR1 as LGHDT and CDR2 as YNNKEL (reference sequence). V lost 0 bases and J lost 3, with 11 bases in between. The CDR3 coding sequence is TGTGCCAGCAGCCAAGATTTCGCCCGGGACACTGAAGCTTTCTTT. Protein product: CASSQDFARDTEAFF.